The rows below give T cell receptor beta chains drawn from one sample of a study of cytomegalovirus exposure and HLA in healthy donors. This table comes from immunoSEQ multiplex PCR, and its TCRdb copy is limited to in-frame clones, with some not included. The repertoire table contains 190,000 or so clones. The sample comprised PBMCs. The source of these receptors is a boy between 10 and 17 years old in good health and CMV-seronegative. The CDR3 runs from the conserved cysteine through the conserved F or W. Fields, in order: CDR3 length, D gene, V gene, J gene, CDR3 protein, CDR3 DNA. A D gene is named only where the DNA matches it firmly.

length: 15; D: TRBD1; V: TRBV28; J: TRBJ1-5; CDR3: CASSLTGGSNQPQHF; DNA: TGTGCCAGCAGCCTGACAGGGGGAAGCAATCAGCCCCAGCATTTT
length: 14; D: -; V: TRBV19; J: TRBJ1-5; CDR3: CASSPAGGNQPQHF; DNA: TGTGCCAGTAGCCCGGCAGGGGGCAATCAGCCCCAGCATTTT
length: 16; D: -; V: TRBV28; J: TRBJ1-5; CDR3: CASSLPASQSNQPQHF; DNA: TGTGCCAGCAGTCTTCCCGCCTCACAGTCCAATCAGCCCCAGCATTTT
length: 14; D: TRBD1; V: TRBV7-9; J: TRBJ1-1; CDR3: CASSPQGHNTEAFF; DNA: TGTGCCAGCAGCCCACAGGGGCATAACACTGAAGCTTTCTTT
length: 13; D: -; V: TRBV6-4; J: TRBJ1-2; CDR3: CASPHTRFYGYTF; DNA: TGTGCCAGCCCACACACACGTTTCTATGGCTACACCTTC
length: 16; D: TRBD2; V: TRBV10-2; J: TRBJ2-2; CDR3: CASSGERGANTGELFF; DNA: TGCGCCAGCAGTGGCGAGCGGGGGGCTAACACCGGGGAGCTGTTTTTT
length: 12; D: -; V: TRBV28; J: TRBJ2-1; CDR3: CASSLWTNEQFF; DNA: TGTGCCAGCAGTTTGTGGACAAATGAGCAGTTCTTC
length: 14; D: -; V: TRBV5-4; J: TRBJ1-2; CDR3: CASSKDTTNYGYTF; DNA: TGTGCCAGCAGCAAGGACACGACAAACTATGGCTACACCTTC
length: 15; D: TRBD1; V: TRBV15; J: TRBJ1-3; CDR3: CATSRATGPGNTIYF; DNA: TGTGCCACCAGCAGAGCGACAGGGCCTGGAAACACCATATATTTT
length: 10; D: -; V: TRBV5-3; J: TRBJ1-2; CDR3: CARRGEGYTF; DNA: TGTGCCAGAAGGGGCGAGGGCTACACCTTC
length: 17; D: -; V: TRBV7-8; J: TRBJ2-5; CDR3: CASSLIGGGWRQETQYF; DNA: TGTGCCAGCAGCTTGATTGGGGGCGGATGGCGGCAAGAGACCCAGTACTTC
length: 14; D: TRBD2; V: TRBV5-3; J: TRBJ2-7; CDR3: CPWGGANWIYEQYF; DNA: TGTCCGTGGGGAGGGGCTAACTGGATTTACGAGCAGTACTTC
length: 24; D: TRBD2; V: TRBV19; J: TRBJ2-1; CDR3: CASSQIRVVPGLASLSASYNEQFF; DNA: TGTGCCAGTAGTCAAATTCGGGTAGTACCGGGACTAGCGTCTTTATCAGCGTCCTACAATGAGCAGTTCTTC
length: 13; D: -; V: TRBV4-1; J: TRBJ1-1; CDR3: CASSQTLNTEAFF; DNA: TGCGCCAGCAGCCAAACATTGAACACTGAAGCTTTCTTT
length: 15; D: TRBD2; V: TRBV7-6; J: TRBJ2-1; CDR3: CASSLTSVSYNEQFF; DNA: TGTGCCAGCAGCCTTACTAGCGTCTCCTACAATGAGCAGTTCTTC
length: 16; D: TRBD2; V: TRBV6-6; J: TRBJ2-2; CDR3: CASRPGLAGYTGELFF; DNA: TGTGCCAGCAGACCGGGACTAGCGGGGTACACCGGGGAGCTGTTTTTT
length: 16; D: TRBD2; V: TRBV5-1; J: TRBJ2-7; CDR3: CASSLQGLAGSYEQYF; DNA: TGCGCCAGCAGCTTACAAGGACTAGCGGGCTCCTACGAGCAGTACTTC
length: 18; D: -; V: TRBV18; J: TRBJ2-6; CDR3: CASSPRRGVNSGANVLTF; DNA: TGTGCCAGCTCACCACGTCGGGGAGTCAACTCTGGGGCCAACGTCCTGACTTTC
length: 15; D: -; V: TRBV7-3; J: TRBJ2-3; CDR3: CASSLVQASTDTQYF; DNA: TGTGCCAGCAGCTTAGTCCAGGCTAGCACAGATACGCAGTATTTT
length: 13; D: -; V: TRBV5-1; J: TRBJ1-2; CDR3: CASSSRQVGGYTF; DNA: TGCGCCAGCAGCTCAAGACAGGTCGGAGGCTACACCTTC
length: 17; D: TRBD1; V: TRBV13; J: TRBJ2-2; CDR3: CASMGQTLYANTGELFF; DNA: TGTGCCAGCATGGGACAGACATTATACGCGAACACCGGGGAGCTGTTTTTT
length: 14; D: -; V: TRBV7-9; J: TRBJ1-2; CDR3: CASSDVSPERGYTF; DNA: TGTGCCAGCAGCGATGTCTCTCCGGAGCGTGGCTACACCTTC
length: 14; D: TRBD2; V: TRBV7-6; J: TRBJ2-5; CDR3: CASSLGGGWETQYF; DNA: TGTGCCAGCAGCTTAGGCGGGGGGTGGGAGACCCAGTACTTC
length: 12; D: -; V: TRBV29-1; J: TRBJ2-7; CDR3: CSVLVATQEQYF; DNA: TGCAGCGTTTTAGTAGCCACTCAAGAGCAGTACTTC
length: 12; D: -; V: TRBV6-6; J: TRBJ2-7; CDR3: CASKQATYEQYF; DNA: TGTGCCAGCAAACAGGCTACCTACGAGCAGTACTTC
length: 16; D: TRBD1; V: TRBV2; J: TRBJ1-1; CDR3: CASSEALGQGDAEAFF; DNA: TGTGCCAGCAGTGAAGCGCTTGGACAGGGCGACGCTGAAGCTTTCTTT
length: 14; D: TRBD2; V: TRBV7-6; J: TRBJ2-5; CDR3: CASSLGGGRETQYF; DNA: TGTGCCAGCAGCTTGGGCGGGGGGAGAGAGACCCAGTACTTC
length: 16; D: TRBD2; V: TRBV7-8; J: TRBJ2-1; CDR3: CASSPRALAGGHEQFF; DNA: TGTGCCAGCAGCCCACGCGCACTAGCGGGGGGGCATGAGCAGTTCTTC
length: 14; D: TRBD1; V: TRBV30; J: TRBJ2-7; CDR3: CAWSVRTGTYEQYF; DNA: TGTGCCTGGAGTGTAAGGACAGGGACCTACGAGCAGTACTTC
length: 14; D: -; V: TRBV7-3; J: TRBJ2-2; CDR3: CASSSDSYTGELFF; DNA: TGTGCCAGCAGCTCAGACTCCTACACCGGGGAGCTGTTTTTT
length: 12; D: -; V: TRBV7-6; J: TRBJ2-1; CDR3: CASRPVGGREFF; DNA: TGTGCCAGCAGGCCGGTGGGGGGGCGAGAGTTCTTC
length: 15; D: TRBD1; V: TRBV6-5; J: TRBJ1-1; CDR3: CASSYGQGMNTEAFF; DNA: TGTGCCAGCAGCTACGGACAGGGTATGAACACTGAAGCTTTCTTT
length: 14; D: -; V: TRBV6-1; J: TRBJ2-5; CDR3: CASSFRVKGETQYF; DNA: TGTGCCAGCAGTTTCAGGGTTAAGGGAGAGACCCAGTACTTC
length: 16; D: -; V: TRBV15; J: TRBJ2-3; CDR3: CATSTGRRGPGDTQYF; DNA: TGTGCCACCAGCACCGGCAGGCGGGGGCCGGGTGATACGCAGTATTTT
length: 14; D: TRBD1; V: TRBV5-6; J: TRBJ1-5; CDR3: CASSSQGRQQPQHF; DNA: TGTGCCAGCAGCTCACAGGGGAGGCAACAGCCCCAGCATTTT
length: 15; D: TRBD1; V: TRBV19; J: TRBJ2-2; CDR3: CASSIGARGSGELFF; DNA: TGTGCCAGTAGTATCGGGGCCAGGGGGTCCGGGGAGCTGTTTTTT
length: 16; D: TRBD1; V: TRBV10-3; J: TRBJ1-1; CDR3: CAISELPTGGRTEAFF; DNA: TGTGCCATCAGTGAATTGCCGACAGGGGGAAGAACTGAAGCTTTCTTT
length: 15; D: -; V: TRBV6-5; J: TRBJ2-7; CDR3: CASSYSDGALYEQYF; DNA: TGTGCCAGCAGTTACTCGGATGGGGCGCTCTACGAGCAGTACTTC
length: 15; D: TRBD2; V: TRBV7-2; J: TRBJ2-5; CDR3: CASSSLAGAGETQYF; DNA: TGTGCCAGCAGCTCGTTAGCGGGGGCGGGAGAGACCCAGTACTTC
length: 16; D: -; V: TRBV6-5; J: TRBJ2-6; CDR3: CASSYRNGGGANVLTF; DNA: TGTGCCAGCAGTTACCGAAACGGCGGAGGGGCCAACGTCCTGACTTTC
length: 14; D: -; V: TRBV5-1; J: TRBJ2-5; CDR3: CASSLGDNQETQYF; DNA: TGCGCCAGCAGCTTGGGGGACAATCAAGAGACCCAGTACTTC
length: 14; D: -; V: TRBV4-1; J: TRBJ1-1; CDR3: CASSPSGRLAEAFF; DNA: TGCGCCAGCAGCCCATCGGGTCGTCTGGCTGAAGCTTTCTTT
length: 18; D: -; V: TRBV4-2; J: TRBJ2-1; CDR3: CASSQGFPAERSYNEQFF; DNA: TGTGCCAGCAGCCAAGGATTCCCTGCGGAGCGCTCCTACAATGAGCAGTTCTTC
length: 15; D: TRBD1; V: TRBV5-1; J: TRBJ1-1; CDR3: CASSGDVRGVTEAFF; DNA: TGCGCCAGCAGCGGGGACGTCAGGGGGGTTACTGAAGCTTTCTTT
length: 14; D: -; V: TRBV19; J: TRBJ1-4; CDR3: CASSAGQPGGKLFF; DNA: TGTGCCAGTAGTGCGGGGCAGCCGGGGGGAAAACTGTTTTTT
length: 15; D: -; V: TRBV9; J: TRBJ2-7; CDR3: CASSSSPLGVYEQYF; DNA: TGTGCCAGCAGCTCTTCACCCTTGGGCGTCTACGAGCAGTACTTC
length: 16; D: -; V: TRBV15; J: TRBJ2-1; CDR3: CATSSSMSGLDNEQFF; DNA: TGTGCCACCAGCTCCTCGATGAGCGGGCTAGACAATGAGCAGTTCTTC
length: 15; D: -; V: TRBV5-1; J: TRBJ1-1; CDR3: CASSLWTTLNTEAFF; DNA: TGCGCCAGCAGCTTATGGACAACACTGAACACTGAAGCTTTCTTT
length: 17; D: -; V: TRBV15; J: TRBJ2-3; CDR3: CATSAANSHLSTDTQYF; DNA: TGTGCCACCAGCGCAGCAAACAGTCATCTTAGCACAGATACGCAGTATTTT
length: 14; D: -; V: TRBV4-1; J: TRBJ2-7; CDR3: CASSQALVSYEQYF; DNA: TGCGCCAGCAGCCAGGCCCTAGTGTCCTACGAGCAGTACTTC
length: 15; D: -; V: TRBV7-2; J: TRBJ2-7; CDR3: CASSRLRGGPYEQYF; DNA: TGTGCCAGCAGCCGACTCAGGGGAGGGCCCTACGAGCAGTACTTC
length: 15; D: -; V: TRBV28; J: TRBJ1-1; CDR3: CASSQPNGGRTEAFF; DNA: TGTGCCAGCAGTCAACCTAACGGGGGAAGGACTGAAGCTTTCTTT
length: 18; D: TRBD1; V: TRBV9; J: TRBJ2-7; CDR3: CASSVEDVIGTGVYEQYF; DNA: TGTGCCAGCAGCGTAGAAGATGTAATCGGGACAGGGGTCTACGAGCAGTACTTC
length: 15; D: -; V: TRBV30; J: TRBJ1-6; CDR3: CAWSTGGSYNSPLHF; DNA: TGTGCCTGGAGTACGGGGGGCTCCTATAATTCACCCCTCCACTTT
length: 16; D: -; V: TRBV7-2; J: TRBJ1-5; CDR3: CASSLSLLGMGQPQHF; DNA: TGTGCCAGCAGCCTTAGTCTCCTGGGCATGGGTCAGCCCCAGCATTTT
length: 15; D: -; V: TRBV19; J: TRBJ1-1; CDR3: CASSIDRRAATEAFF; DNA: TGTGCCAGTAGTATAGATCGCAGGGCGGCCACTGAAGCTTTCTTT
length: 14; D: -; V: TRBV2; J: TRBJ1-2; CDR3: CASSESGMRGGYTF; DNA: TGTGCCAGCAGTGAATCAGGGATGCGAGGTGGCTACACCTTC
length: 15; D: TRBD1; V: TRBV25-1; J: TRBJ2-7; CDR3: CASSEIGTGVYEQYF; DNA: TGTGCCAGCAGTGAAATAGGGACAGGGGTTTACGAGCAGTACTTC
length: 15; D: -; V: TRBV11-2; J: TRBJ2-7; CDR3: CASSSVKAFRYEQYF; DNA: TGTGCCAGCAGCTCGGTGAAGGCCTTCAGGTACGAGCAGTACTTC
length: 15; D: TRBD2; V: TRBV7-2; J: TRBJ2-1; CDR3: CASSPSGGSYNEQFF; DNA: TGTGCCAGCAGCCCAAGCGGGGGCTCCTACAATGAGCAGTTCTTC